One sample yielded the 16 T cell receptor beta chains listed below, sequenced in a study of shared clonotypes between healthy human individuals. Produced via immunoSEQ multiplex PCR; TCRdb's table is partial and in-frame only. The table shows around 2.5 million clones, with approximately 93% occurring only once. Sequencing was carried out using naive CD4+ T cells from PBMCs. Subset denoted: CD45RA+ positively selected. The origin of the receptors is a man in his late teens or twenties in good health. Some clones in this sample may be carry-over from other donors' samples.

V gene TRBV4-1 combines with J gene TRBJ2-7, with TRBD2 as a possible D gene (5 bases). V lost 0 bases, J lost 3 bases, and 15 bases lay in between. CDR1 and CDR2 from the germline V gene are MGHRA and YSYEKL. CDR3 length equals 16 residues. The CDR3, as DNA: TGCGCCAGCAGCCAAGATCCCATCGGGATAAACTACGAGCAGTACTTC. Protein: CASSQDPIGINYEQYF.

This chain links TRBV7-3 with TRBJ2-1; a possible D gene is TRBD2 (6 bases). The CDR3 contains 16 residues. The germline V and J ends were trimmed by 1 base and 4 bases, with 14 bases remaining between them. Per the germline V gene, CDR1 is SGHTA and CDR2 is FQGTGA. CDR3: CASSLRNSGEYNEQFF. In DNA, the CDR3 is TGTGCCAGCAGCTTAAGAAATAGCGGAGAATACAATGAGCAGTTCTTC.

The rearrangement uses TRBV7-2 and TRBJ2-1; the D call may be TRBD1 or TRBD2 (5 bases each). The CDR3 is made up of 16 amino acids. Germline V gene data show CDR1 as SGHTA and CDR2 as FQGNSA. V lost 5 bases and J 4 bases, leaving 18 bases between the germline ends. The CDR3 sequence: CASSKTGTVGYNEQFF. The CDR3 nucleotides read TGTGCCAGCAGCAAGACCGGGACCGTGGGTTACAATGAGCAGTTCTTC.

CDR3 nucleotide sequence: TGTGCCAGCAGCCCGAAATATAGCAATCAGCCCCAGCATTTT. Its translation is CASSPKYSNQPQHF. This chain joins TRBV5-6 and TRBJ1-5; D not certain. Trimming removed 4 bases from V and 0 bases from J, with 8 bases in between. The CDR3 sequence is 14 residues long. Germline CDR1 is SGHDT and CDR2 is YYEEEE.

This chain uses TRBV4-1 with TRBJ2-1, with 12 bases lining up with TRBD2. The CDR3 loop spans 17 amino acids. The trim removed 3 bases at V and 4 bases at J, leaving 7 bases unmatched. The germline V gene encodes CDR1 MGHRA and CDR2 YSYEKL. The DNA of the CDR3 is TGCGCCAGCAGCCACCTACGGACTAGCGGGGTATACAATGAGCAGTTCTTC. Amino acid sequence: CASSHLRTSGVYNEQFF.

This sequence joins TRBV28 and TRBJ1-2; no reliable D call. Germline CDR1 and CDR2: MDHEN and SYDVKM. This CDR3 spans 14 amino acids. The V end was cut by 5 bases, the J end by 8 bases, with 18 bases between. The CDR3 is CASSGEALGGGYTF. The CDR3 DNA is TGTGCCAGCAGTGGGGAGGCGCTGGGAGGAGGCTACACCTTC.

The CDR3 sequence is CASSGFTSYEQYF. The DNA for the CDR3 is TGTGCCAGCAGTGGGTTCACGTCCTACGAGCAGTACTTC. This chain joins TRBV2 and TRBJ2-7; D unclear. Trimming stripped 4 bases from V and 1 base from J, with 8 bases between. The CDR3 runs to 13 residues. The germline gives CDR1 SNHLY, CDR2 FYNNEI.

This rearrangement joins TRBV5-1 to TRBJ2-5; 8 bases agree with TRBD1. Trimming cost V 5 bases and J 4 bases; bases outside gene matches: 7. The CDR3 runs to 14 residues. Germline lookup yields CDR1 SGHRS and CDR2 YFSETQ. CDR3 nucleotides: TGCGCCAGCAGAGAAACAGGGGGGTTAGAGACCCAGTACTTC. Its translation: CASRETGGLETQYF.

This chain joins TRBV6-6 and TRBJ2-5, with D unresolved. This CDR3 is 13 amino acids long. Germline CDR1 and CDR2: MNHNY and SVGAGI (reference sequence). V was cut by 3 bases and J by 1 base, with 6 bases left in between. The chain's CDR3 is CASSYWTQETQYF. Written as DNA, the CDR3 is TGTGCCAGCAGTTATTGGACCCAAGAGACCCAGTACTTC.

This chain joins TRBV28 and TRBJ1-5; weak D call: TRBD1 (5 bases). The length of the CDR3 is 13 residues. The germline V gene has CDR1 MDHEN and CDR2 SYDVKM. V lost 6 bases, J lost 4 bases, and 10 bases lay in between. The CDR3 region is CASRTGVNQPQHF. The CDR3 DNA follows: TGTGCCAGCAGAACAGGTGTTAATCAGCCCCAGCATTTT.

On this clone: Other DNA sequences in this sample translate to the same CDR3. The chain combines TRBV2 with TRBJ2-3; 10 nucleotides match TRBD2. Losses at the gene ends were 6 bases for V and 1 base for J; bases not matched to a gene: 4. This CDR3 region has 15 residues. In germline, CDR1 is SNHLY, CDR2 FYNNEI. The CDR3 nucleotides are TGTGCCAGCAGCGCCGGACTAGCGGGCACAGATACGCAGTATTTT. Translation: CASSAGLAGTDTQYF.

This clone was counted a single time. V is TRBV29-1 and J is TRBJ2-7; the D is unclear. CDR1 is SQVTM and CDR2 is ANQGSEA in the germline V gene. Trimming stripped 6 bases from V and 2 bases from J, with 17 bases between. CDR3 length: 14 amino acids. The CDR3 coding sequence is TGCAGCGTCAAGCCTGTCCAGAGCACCTACGAGCAGTACTTC. It specifies CSVKPVQSTYEQYF.

The chain joins TRBV6-1 to TRBJ2-1, with 8 positions matching TRBD1. This CDR3 spans 15 amino acids. Germline loops: CDR1 MNHNS, CDR2 SASEGT. The V segment lost 4 bases and the J segment 4 bases; nucleotides outside the gene matches: 6. The CDR3 region has the DNA TGTGCCAGCAGTGGTGGACAGGGCGGATACAATGAGCAGTTCTTC. This gives the protein CASSGGQGGYNEQFF.

The chain uses TRBV28 and TRBJ2-7; 9 bases are shared with TRBD2. Unmatched junction bases numbered 5, after V lost 5 bases and J lost 0 bases. The CDR3 has 15 amino acids. Germline CDR1 is MDHEN and CDR2 is SYDVKM. The DNA of the CDR3 is TGTGCCAGCAGTAGATTAGCGGGGGCCTCCTACGAGCAGTACTTC. This gives the protein CASSRLAGASYEQYF.

V and J are TRBV29-1 and TRBJ2-5; D might be TRBD1 or TRBD2, each matching 5 bases. Looked up from germline, CDR1 is SQVTM and CDR2 is ANQGSEA. This CDR3 contains 12 residues. Trimming took 3 bases from V and 9 from J, leaving 14 bases between them. CDR3 DNA sequence: TGCAGCGTTGAGGGACCTCCCTTCCCCCAGTACTTC. Encoded protein: CSVEGPPFPQYF.

About this clone itself: Compared with germline, one end of the junction differs, possibly owing to a read error. The gene calls are TRBV7-6 and TRBJ2-1; a possible D gene is TRBD1 (5 bases). CDR1 is SGHVS and CDR2 is FNYEAQ in the germline V gene. The CDR3 has 12 amino acids. This chain's CDR3 is CASSLMRQGQVF. The DNA of the CDR3 is TGTGCCAGCAGCTTAATGAGGCAGGGTCAGGTCTTC.